This TCR beta chain was identified during a study of control samples from healthy donors and cancer patients. Produced via immunoSEQ multiplex PCR; TCRdb's table is partial and in-frame only. The sample has 150,000 to 200,000 clones; just under 95% are singletons. This CDR3 spans 15 amino acids. CDR1 MNHNS and CDR2 SASEGT come from the germline V gene. Trimming stripped 1 base from V and 8 bases from J, with 17 bases between. Sequenced input: blood. The clonotype comes from a man younger than 35 in good health. The chain uses TRBV6-1 and TRBJ1-2; D is unclear. CDR3 region: CASSEGTRVWSGYTF. The CDR3 nucleotides are TGTGCCAGCAGTGAAGGGACGAGGGTTTGGTCCGGCTACACCTTC.